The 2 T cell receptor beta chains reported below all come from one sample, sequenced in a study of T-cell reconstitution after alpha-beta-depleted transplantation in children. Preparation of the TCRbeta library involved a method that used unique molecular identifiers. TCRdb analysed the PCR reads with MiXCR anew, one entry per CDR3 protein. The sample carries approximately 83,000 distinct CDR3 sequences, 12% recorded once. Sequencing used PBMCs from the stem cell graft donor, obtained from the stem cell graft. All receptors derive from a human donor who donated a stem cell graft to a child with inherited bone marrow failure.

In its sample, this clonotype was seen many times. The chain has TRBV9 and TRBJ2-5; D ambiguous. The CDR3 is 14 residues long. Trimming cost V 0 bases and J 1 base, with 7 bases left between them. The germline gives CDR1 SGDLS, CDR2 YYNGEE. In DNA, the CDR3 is TGTGCCAGCAGCGTAGACGGCAGCCAAGAGACCCAGTACTTC. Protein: CASSVDGSQETQYF.

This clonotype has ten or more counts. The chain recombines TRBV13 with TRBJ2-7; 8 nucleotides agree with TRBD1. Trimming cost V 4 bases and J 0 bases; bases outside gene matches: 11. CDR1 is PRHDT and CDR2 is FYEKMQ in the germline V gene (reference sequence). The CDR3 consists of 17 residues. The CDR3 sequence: CASSWTGTGVSSYEQYF. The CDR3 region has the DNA TGTGCCAGCAGCTGGACCGGGACAGGTGTTAGCTCCTACGAGCAGTACTTC.